This TCR beta chain was sequenced in a study of T cell changes during pregnancy in multiple sclerosis. Only in-frame clones appear in the TCRdb table, and some are missing; sequencing was by immunoSEQ multiplex PCR. The table lists 45,000 to 60,000 clones, about 91% of them singletons. V lost 4 bases and J lost 7, with 15 bases in between. In germline, CDR1 is SGHRS, CDR2 YFSETQ. This CDR3 region has 13 residues. The receptor's source is a female donor in good health, enrolled as a control in a pregnancy study. The starting material was peripheral blood, obtained after pregnancy. The rearrangement uses TRBV5-1 and TRBJ2-7, with D maybe TRBD1 (6 bases). The CDR3 DNA reads as TGCGCCAGCAGCATCGGGGACACCCGGGAGCAGTACTTC. Amino acids: CASSIGDTREQYF.